This T cell receptor (beta chain) was sequenced for a study of identical twins. TCRdb re-analysed the 5' RACE reads in MiXCR, keeping a single row per CDR3 protein. This table holds roughly 630,000 distinct CDR3 sequences, roughly 7.1% found once. This clonotype was counted many times. What it recognizes is unknown. Findings and caveats of the study: Analyses of zero insertions could, in part, be confounded by invariant MAIT and iNKT cells. Insertions were fewer in abundant cord blood beta clonotypes, whereas memory repertoires showed none of this pattern.

This same sample was also taken into another study, of yellow fever vaccine responses in identical twins.

Specimen: PBMCs. The clonotype was recovered from a young woman in good health.

This chain's CDR3 is CASSFRLADEQYF. DNA for the CDR3: TGTGCCAGCAGTTTCAGACTAGCCGACGAGCAGTACTTC. The chain is built from TRBV28 and TRBJ2-7, with 7 positions matching TRBD2. The ends lost 3 bases at V and 5 bases at J; junction bases unmatched: 4. CDR3 length equals 13 residues. CDR1 and CDR2 from the germline V gene are MDHEN and SYDVKM.